The subject of this entry is one T cell receptor (beta chain). Its antigen is unidentified. Data came from immunoSEQ multiplex PCR; TCRdb stores just in-frame clones and leaves some out. The sample shows 150,000 to 200,000 clones, 94% of them seen only once. This sample was taken from a study of T cell responses to AZD1222 COVID-19 vaccine. Regarding the study as a whole: Spike-specific TCR depth and breadth grew after two AZD1222 doses.

The germline gives CDR1 SNHLY, CDR2 FYNNEI. The CDR3 is made up of 13 amino acids. Trimming cost V 6 bases and J 0 bases, with 6 bases left between them. The receptor was isolated from an adult who received the AZD1222 COVID-19 vaccine. The sequenced sample was peripheral blood, obtained 28 days after the second AZD1222 dose. The chain employs TRBV2 and TRBJ1-5; D unresolved. In DNA, the CDR3 is TGTGCCAGCAGACTAAATAGCAATCAGCCCCAGCATTTT. Its protein product is CASRLNSNQPQHF.